This T cell receptor beta chain comes out of a study of technical replicates of blood from a handful of donors. Clones were read by immunoSEQ multiplex PCR, and TCRdb kept only the in-frame ones, dropping some. The data contain around 15,000 clones, 65% to 90% of them singletons. The ends lost 6 bases at V and 2 bases at J; junction bases unmatched: 11. CDR1 SGDLS and CDR2 YYNGEE come from the germline V gene. This CDR3 has 15 residues. The specimen was PBMCs. This TCR was sampled from a human donor in good health. V usage is TRBV9 and J usage is TRBJ2-7, with TRBD2 matching 7 bases. This CDR3 is CASTLGASGPYEQYF. The CDR3 DNA reads as TGTGCCAGCACCCTAGGGGCTAGCGGTCCCTACGAGCAGTACTTC.